The rows below give T cell receptor beta chains drawn from one sample of a study of T-cell reconstitution after alpha-beta-depleted transplantation in children. TCRdb itself ran the PCR reads through MiXCR, one entry per CDR3 protein. This repertoire shows around 230,000 distinct CDR3 sequences, under 20% found once; its top ten account for 35% to 50%. Material: PBMCs, mostly from graft donor cells, obtained 360 days after TCRalphabeta/CD19-depleted stem cell transplant. The receptors shown here come from a male patient aged 2-15 years who had a stem cell transplant for acute lymphoblastic leukemia, so the T cells may come from the graft donor. Each CDR3 is given without its conserved first and last residue. For some rows the clone size is stated as once, few or many, or as a class when expanded; others skip it.

SVEEGLGPSDTQY 13 TRBJ2-3 NA TRBV29-1
ASSFPTIRLAGIDTQY 16 TRBJ2-3 few TRBV7-9
ASSSGVRYNEQF 12 TRBJ2-1 few TRBV6-2/TRBV6-3
ASSSGKDRGTEAF 13 TRBJ1-1 NA TRBV7-6
ASSPRLGPYEQY 12 TRBJ2-7 few TRBV28
SAKVMGRLSGNTIY 14 TRBJ1-3 NA TRBV20-1
ASSEPFPGAETQY 13 TRBJ2-5 few TRBV10-2
ASSLGLMRFGNTIY 14 TRBJ1-3 NA TRBV7-9
ASTVTGNYEQY 11 TRBJ2-7 NA TRBV19
ASSYSSGANVLT 12 TRBJ2-6 NA TRBV6-2/TRBV6-3
ASSLGGGPYEQY 12 TRBJ2-7 few TRBV5-6
SASLGTGGNQPQH 13 TRBJ1-5 NA TRBV20-1
ASSPSLRGSGELF 13 TRBJ2-2 few TRBV12-3/TRBV12-4
ASSFTSGGAYEQY 13 TRBJ2-7 NA TRBV7-2
ASILGGNTGELF 12 TRBJ2-2 few TRBV28
SVASGGWGTDTQY 13 TRBJ2-3 few TRBV29-1
ASSYIRDKSYQETQY 15 TRBJ2-5 few TRBV6-2/TRBV6-3
AITPGQALDSGNTIY 15 TRBJ1-3 NA TRBV10-3
ASSASGSLRRAKNIQY 16 TRBJ2-4 once TRBV25-1
ASSLAAGQSYEQY 13 TRBJ2-7 few TRBV12-3/TRBV12-4
ASGLFRTSGKETQY 14 TRBJ2-5 NA TRBV12-5
ASSELYNEQF 10 TRBJ2-1 many TRBV6-1
SARGRKTQY 9 TRBJ2-5 NA TRBV20-1
AWSVFGLARLMDTQY 15 TRBJ2-3 few TRBV30
SVGYGYEQY 9 TRBJ2-7 many TRBV29-1
ASQSDPDSGNTIY 13 TRBJ1-3 NA TRBV5-1
ASSEFQGAWNEQF 13 TRBJ2-1 NA TRBV2
ASSQGRGYQETQY 13 TRBJ2-5 NA TRBV7-2
ASSFLGGTATNEKLF 15 TRBJ1-4 few TRBV7-2
ASSLGQGIIDCLSEQF 16 TRBJ2-1 few TRBV14
SVTTGTTYEQY 11 TRBJ2-7 NA TRBV29-1
ASSLEPGQRDTQY 13 TRBJ2-3 few TRBV18
ASTEAF 6 TRBJ1-1 many TRBV12-3/TRBV12-4
ASSFPRANEQF 11 TRBJ2-1 few TRBV27
ASSPPPNTGELF 12 TRBJ2-2 few TRBV5-6
ASSSPLAGGPTDTQY 15 TRBJ2-3 NA TRBV28
SAYTGELF 8 TRBJ2-2 NA TRBV20-1
ASSLGPRLRRETQY 14 TRBJ2-5 NA TRBV13
ASSLGLAGGPGSYEQY 16 TRBJ2-7 NA TRBV7-8
ASSQDPSTDTQY 12 TRBJ2-3 NA TRBV3-1
ASSFSDGGRGANVLT 15 TRBJ2-6 few TRBV12-3/TRBV12-4